Listed below are T cell receptor beta chains from one sample, sequenced in a study of cytomegalovirus exposure and HLA in healthy donors. The data were produced by immunoSEQ multiplex PCR, yet TCRdb's version contains in-frame clones alone and is incomplete. The sample holds about 95,000 clones, 85% seen once. Specimen: PBMCs. The receptors stem from a man aged 18 to 29 in good health and CMV-seropositive. Both conserved end residues are trimmed from each CDR3.

TRBV19	TRBJ1-4	ASSMAEVNEKLF
TRBV27	TRBJ1-1	ASSLAQRNTEAF
TRBV9	TRBJ2-2	ASSSGGGHTGELF
TRBV15	TRBJ2-5	ATSSLGTGGGETQY
TRBV6-1	TRBJ2-3	ASSGRTSGLTDTQY
TRBV27	TRBJ1-5	ASSLGRGLQPQH
TRBV5-5	TRBJ2-7	ASSLTGEQY
TRBV5-6	TRBJ2-1	ASSLMLAGANEQF
TRBV19	TRBJ2-2	ASSRPGLALTGELF
TRBV5-1	TRBJ2-2	ASSLDGQRDTGELF
TRBV5-1	TRBJ2-7	ASSAREREALSYEQY
TRBV15	TRBJ1-5	ATSRVKGVTQPQH